This TCR beta chain was captured by sequencing in a study of T cells in Graves' hyperthyroidism and ophthalmopathy. From germline, CDR1 is KGHSH and CDR2 LQKENI. This CDR3 is built from 14 residues. The V gene lost 2 bases and the J gene lost 5 bases, with 10 bases spanning the gap. This clonotype was seen at least ten times. Amplified regions were TCR beta CDR3 sequences from RNA transcripts. HTBI primers were the set used in a first-round RT-PCR of the TCR CDR3. One entry per CDR3 protein results from TCRdb running MiXCR on the multiplex PCR reads. The sample shows some 250,000 distinct CDR3 sequences, 13% to 15% of them seen only once.

V usage is TRBV18 and J usage is TRBJ2-1; D is uncertain. The sequence came from a woman in her forties or fifties with Graves' hyperthyroidism that later progressed to Graves' ophthalmopathy. Input material: blood. The DNA of the CDR3 is TGTGCCAGCTCACCAATGGCCAGCGACAATGAGCAGTTCTTC. It is translated as CASSPMASDNEQFF.